This passage covers 25 T cell receptor beta chains from one sample sequenced in a study of blood T cell repertoires in COVID-19. Repertoires were generated with immunoSEQ multiplex PCR, while TCRdb's copy carries only in-frame clones and drops some. Here the sample spans about 200,000 clones, about 88% being singletons. Input material: peripheral blood. Source of these receptors: an elderly woman with acute or convalescent COVID-19.

CDR3 amino acids: CATSQVTGELFF. The CDR3 DNA reads as TGTGCCACCAGTCAGGTCACCGGGGAGCTGTTTTTT. The V and J genes are TRBV24-1 and TRBJ2-2, with no clear D. The germline V gene has CDR1 KGHDR and CDR2 SFDVKD. CDR3 length equals 12 residues. Between the trimmed V and J ends, which lost 6 bases and 4 bases, there was a span of 5 bases.

CDR3 nucleotide sequence: TGTGCCAGCAGCCGAACAGGGAGAACCGGGGAGCTGTTTTTT. Protein product: CASSRTGRTGELFF. This chain links TRBV5-8 with TRBJ2-2; tentative D call: TRBD1 (6 bases). The CDR3 has 14 residues. Trimming stripped 4 bases from V and 5 bases from J, with 12 bases between. The germline CDR1 and CDR2 sequences are SGHTS and YDEGEE.

This sequence joins TRBV28 and TRBJ2-1; D possibly corresponds to TRBD1 (6 bases). Between the trimmed V and J ends, which lost 7 bases and 0 bases, there was a span of 16 bases. This CDR3 is 16 amino acids long. Germline assignment: CDR1 MDHEN and CDR2 SYDVKM. The CDR3: CASIRGGALSYNEQFF. The DNA of the CDR3 is TGTGCCAGCATCCGAGGGGGAGCTCTCTCCTACAATGAGCAGTTCTTC.

The V and J genes are TRBV18 and TRBJ2-5, with D perhaps TRBD1 (6 bases). CDR1 KGHSH and CDR2 LQKENI come from the germline V gene. The CDR3 runs 13 residues. V was trimmed by 5 bases and J by 2 bases, leaving 9 bases between them. The CDR3, as DNA: TGTGCCAGCTCATGGGACATGCAAGAGACCCAGTACTTC. Its protein is CASSWDMQETQYF.

The J gene is TRBJ1-1, the V gene TRBV11-3, with 10 bases lining up with TRBD1. Trimming at V came to 3 bases and at J to 4 bases, leaving 8 bases not matched to a gene. The germline V gene encodes CDR1 SGHNT and CDR2 YENEEA. The length of the CDR3 is 16 residues. The DNA of the CDR3 is TGTGCCAGCAGCTTGGGTTCCGGGACAGGGGTCACTGAAGCTTTCTTT. Its protein product is CASSLGSGTGVTEAFF.

This rearrangement joins TRBV15 to TRBJ1-5; 9 bases map to TRBD1. Trimming took 2 bases from V and 6 from J; bases not matched to a gene: 8. Germline lookup yields CDR1 LNHNV and CDR2 YYDKDF (reference sequence). This CDR3 contains 16 residues. The CDR3 region has the DNA TGTGCCACCAGCAGACTGGGACAGGGAGCCCTTCAGCCCCAGCATTTT. It codes for CATSRLGQGALQPQHF.

This clone was seen only once. CDR3 region: CASSSYLGQENTEAFF. The CDR3 nucleotides read TGTGCCAGCAGCTCCTACCTTGGACAGGAGAACACTGAAGCTTTCTTT. The V gene is TRBV9, the J gene TRBJ1-1, with TRBD1 matching over 7 bases. Germline-derived CDR1 and CDR2 are SGDLS and YYNGEE. J gave up 1 base and V 4 bases, and 10 bases lay outside the gene matches. CDR3 length equals 16 residues.

J is TRBJ1-4 and V is TRBV25-1, with D tentatively TRBD1 (5 bases). Trimming shortened V by 3 bases and J by 3 bases, and 8 bases separated the two germline ends. CDR1 is MGHDK and CDR2 is SYGVNS in the germline V gene. This CDR3 has 14 amino acids. The CDR3 is CASSEGGANEKLFF. CDR3 coding DNA: TGTGCCAGCAGTGAGGGGGGTGCTAATGAAAAACTGTTTTTT. The complete variable domain, with remaining parts taken from reference TRBV25-1 and TRBJ1-4, reads EADIYQTPRYLVIGTGKKITLECSQTMGHDKMYWYQQDPGMELHLIHYSYGVNSTEKGDLSSESTVSRIRTEHFPLTLESARPSHTSQYLCASSEGGANEKLFFGSGTQLSVL.

This clone turned up a few times. As DNA, the CDR3 is TGTGCCAGTAGTATTTCTCCGGGACAGGGTCCTGTCTATGGCTACACCTTC. Its protein is CASSISPGQGPVYGYTF. The chain joins TRBV19 to TRBJ1-2, with 9 positions matching TRBD1. The CDR3 loop spans 17 amino acids. With 3 bases clipped from V and 4 bases from J, the junction kept 12 bases outside the gene matches. In germline, CDR1 is LNHDA, CDR2 SQIVND (reference sequence). Complete variable domain (other parts from reference TRBV19 and TRBJ1-2): DGGITQSPKYLFRKEGQNVTLSCEQNLNHDAMYWYRQDPGQGLRLIYYSQIVNDFQKGDIAEGYSVSREKKESFPLTVTSAQKNPTAFYLCASSISPGQGPVYGYTFGSGTRLTVV.

The chain is built from TRBV7-2 and TRBJ2-1, with D maybe TRBD2 (5 bases). Germline V lookup: CDR1 SGHTA, CDR2 FQGNSA. The CDR3 is made up of 15 amino acids. Trimming removed 4 bases from V and 2 bases from J, with 12 bases in between. As DNA, the CDR3 is TGTGCCAGCAGCTCCGGAGGCGGTACCTACAATGAGCAGTTCTTC. As protein: CASSSGGGTYNEQFF.

This sequence joins TRBV5-1 and TRBJ2-2; TRBD2 aligns across 11 bases. J gave up 3 bases and V 2 bases, and 6 bases lay outside the gene matches. The CDR3 totals 17 residues. Looked up from germline, CDR1 is SGHRS and CDR2 is YFSETQ. CDR3 region: CASSLIAGGPHTGELFF. As DNA, the CDR3 is TGCGCCAGCAGCTTAATAGCGGGAGGGCCCCACACCGGGGAGCTGTTTTTT. Variable domain in full (rest from reference TRBV5-1 and TRBJ2-2): KAGVTQTPRYLIKTRGQQVTLSCSPISGHRSVSWYQQTPGQGLQFLFEYFSETQRNKGNFPGRFSGRQFSNSRSEMNVSTLELGDSALYLCASSLIAGGPHTGELFFGEGSRLTVL.

This clone came up a few times. This rearrangement joins TRBV5-1 to TRBJ1-3; maybe TRBD1 (6 bases). CDR3 size: 15 residues. Germline loops: CDR1 SGHRS, CDR2 YFSETQ. Trimming removed 4 bases at V and 3 bases at J, with 14 bases between. The CDR3 here is CASSSPGHLGNTIYF. CDR3 nucleotides: TGCGCCAGCAGCAGTCCGGGACACCTTGGAAACACCATATATTTT. The full variable domain, with the rest looked up from reference TRBV5-1 and TRBJ1-3, is KAGVTQTPRYLIKTRGQQVTLSCSPISGHRSVSWYQQTPGQGLQFLFEYFSETQRNKGNFPGRFSGRQFSNSRSEMNVSTLELGDSALYLCASSSPGHLGNTIYFGEGSWLTVV.

This clone has more than one count but fewer than ten. The chain recombines TRBV10-3 with TRBJ2-7; 7 bases are a match to TRBD1. Trimming took 3 bases from V and 4 from J; bases not matched to a gene: 9. CDR3 size: 15 residues. Germline V gene sequence: CDR1 ENHRY, CDR2 SYGVKD. This chain's CDR3 is CAISDNPGQHYEQYF. The CDR3 DNA reads TGTGCCATCAGTGATAATCCGGGACAGCATTACGAGCAGTACTTC.

CDR3 coding DNA: TGTGCCAGCAGTCATACTAGCGGGAGAGGGGAGACCCAGTACTTC. Protein sequence: CASSHTSGRGETQYF. The chain is built from TRBV6-2 or TRBV6-3 and TRBJ2-5; 11 bases match TRBD2. Germline V gene sequence: CDR1 MNHEY, CDR2 SVGEGT. After removal of 5 bases from V and 5 bases from J, the junction contained 7 bases not matched to a gene. The CDR3 covers 15 residues.

The chain is built from TRBV29-1 and TRBJ1-2; 7 bases are a match to TRBD1. With V trimmed by 6 bases and J by 3 bases, 10 bases remained unmatched. The germline V gene encodes CDR1 SQVTM and CDR2 ANQGSEA. This CDR3 contains 14 residues. In DNA, the CDR3 is TGCAGCGTCTCCCCGACAGGGCTCGACTATGGCTACACCTTC. Protein: CSVSPTGLDYGYTF.

This clone has only one observation. The chain recombines TRBV25-1 with TRBJ1-2; 9 bases line up with TRBD1. Per germline, CDR1 MGHDK and CDR2 SYGVNS. The CDR3 contains 13 residues. After removal of 6 bases from V and 6 bases from J, the junction contained 5 bases not matched to a gene. The CDR3 region is CASRGQGPDGYTF. The CDR3, as DNA: TGTGCCAGCAGGGGACAGGGCCCGGATGGCTACACCTTC.

The chain is built from TRBV4-1 and TRBJ1-6, with 9 nucleotides matching TRBD1. Germline V lookup: CDR1 MGHRA, CDR2 YSYEKL. V lost 1 base, J lost 9 bases, and 10 bases stayed unmatched. CDR3 size: 17 residues. The CDR3 DNA reads TGCGCCAGCAGCCAAGGGTCTAAGGGGACAGGGAGTTCACCCCTCCACTTT. It specifies CASSQGSKGTGSSPLHF.

This chain joins TRBV6-6 and TRBJ2-2, with TRBD2 identical over 7 bases. Germline CDR1 MNHNY, CDR2 SVGAGI (reference sequence). CDR3 length equals 13 residues. V trimming: 6 bases; J trimming: 5 bases; junction bases outside the gene matches: 3. In nucleotides, the CDR3 is TGTGCCAGCAGCCCGGGAGGTACCGGGGAGCTGTTTTTT. It translates to CASSPGGTGELFF.

This clone rates as medium-sized. The V call is TRBV2, the J call TRBJ1-5; D might be TRBD1 (6 bases). CDR1 is SNHLY, CDR2 FYNNEI, per germline. The CDR3 has 13 amino acids. The V gene lost 9 bases and the J gene lost 0 bases, with 9 bases spanning the gap. CDR3 amino acids: CASWTDSNQPQHF. The DNA of the CDR3 is TGTGCCAGTTGGACAGATAGCAATCAGCCCCAGCATTTT. Looking up the rest from reference TRBV2 and TRBJ1-5 gives the full variable domain: EPEVTQTPSHQVTQMGQEVILRCVPISNHLYFYWYRQILGQKVEFLVSFYNNEISEKSEIFDDQFSVERPDGSNFTLKIRSTKLEDSAMYFCASWTDSNQPQHFGDGTRLSIL.

J is TRBJ2-1 and V is TRBV29-1; the match to TRBD2 covers 7 bases. The ends lost 5 bases at V and 7 bases at J; junction bases unmatched: 14. CDR1 SQVTM and CDR2 ANQGSEA come from the germline V gene. The CDR3 is 15 amino acids. CDR3 DNA sequence: TGCAGCGTTTTGGACCGGGACTATAGGAAGAATGAGCAGTTCTTC. Protein sequence: CSVLDRDYRKNEQFF.

Only one count was recorded for this clone. The V and J genes are TRBV6-5 and TRBJ1-1; the D gene is possibly TRBD1 (6 bases). The germline CDR1 and CDR2 sequences are MNHEY and SVGAGI. The CDR3 extends over 15 amino acids. V was clipped by 6 bases and J by 1 base, with 15 bases between them. CDR3 nucleotide sequence: TGTGCCAGCAGGGGGACACCACTTTGGAACACTGAAGCTTTCTTT. It yields the protein CASRGTPLWNTEAFF.

V is TRBV7-9 and J is TRBJ2-3; D remains ambiguous. CDR3 length: 12 residues. V was pared by 7 bases and J by 4 bases, with 9 bases between. Germline V CDR1 and CDR2: SEHNR, FQNEAQ (reference sequence). CDR3 amino acids: CASMFLPDTQYF. The CDR3 nucleotides read TGTGCCAGCATGTTCCTTCCAGATACGCAGTATTTT.

The V and J genes are TRBV3-1 (or the pseudogene TRBV3-2) and TRBJ2-7; possibly TRBD2 for D (5 bases). The germline V gene has CDR1 LGHDT and CDR2 YNNKEL (reference sequence). The germline V and J ends were trimmed by 2 bases and 6 bases, with 14 bases remaining between them. The CDR3 covers 14 residues. CDR3 in amino acids: CASSQRSPEGEQYF. The CDR3 bases are TGTGCCAGCAGCCAACGATCTCCAGAGGGCGAGCAGTACTTC.

The chain joins TRBV29-1 to TRBJ1-1; unclear D gene. The V end was cut by 1 base, the J end by 1 base, with 13 bases between. Germline values: CDR1 SQVTM, CDR2 ANQGSEA. The CDR3 extends over 15 amino acids. CDR3 DNA: TGCAGCGTTGAAGGTGAGGCGGGAGCGAACACTGAAGCTTTCTTT. It translates to CSVEGEAGANTEAFF.

The chain joins TRBV5-1 to TRBJ2-7; 11 bases align to TRBD2. This CDR3 has 15 amino acids. Germline V gene lookup returns CDR1 SGHRS and CDR2 YFSETQ. V shed 3 bases and J 2 bases; nucleotides not matched to a gene: 4. CDR3: CASSSELAGAYEQYF. The CDR3 nucleotides read TGCGCCAGCAGCTCAGAACTAGCGGGGGCCTACGAGCAGTACTTC.